This T cell receptor (beta chain) was retrieved from a study of tumor-infiltrating lymphocytes in primary liver carcinoma (dated by TCRdb to about 2017). Notes on the research overall: Of the five patients, three men and two women aged 30 to 69 years, four had hepatocellular carcinoma and one had combined HCC and intrahepatic cholangiocarcinoma. The five patients had tumors staged T1-T3 N0M0, with maximum diameters ranging from about 4 to 10 cm. Samples yielded roughly 3.5 to 7.13 million productive TCRbeta reads; read depth did not differ significantly between tissue types. For each liver tumor, the study sampled five regions along with adjacent normal tissue and blood, and applied TCRbeta repertoire sequencing, expression microarrays and whole-exome sequencing. A total of some 35 specimens from 5 patients underwent TCRbeta repertoire sequencing, comprising roughly 25 tumor regions, 5 adjacent noncancerous liver tissues and 5 peripheral blood samples. To link TCRbeta repertoire diversity with the local molecular phenotype, the approximately 25 tumor region samples were profiled using Agilent mRNA microarrays. Technical replicate repertoires showed high reproducibility, with mean shared-clone rates near 0.89 and correlation coefficients above 0.95. Overall study results and their limits: Just about 8-24% of top clones turned up in all five regions of a tumor, which suggests spatial heterogeneity among tumor-infiltrating T cells. A significantly larger repertoire fraction was made up by the top 250 clones in tumors than in blood (p = 0.039). Since the samples were bulk and unsorted, there was no way to compare CD4+ and CD8+ T cell repertoires. Pairs of tumor regions showed greater repertoire overlap (mean roughly 35%) than tumor-adjacent pairs (around 17%) or tumor-blood pairs (approximately 14%), which is consistent with antigen-driven expansion. Because only the TCR beta chain was sequenced and unpaired alpha chains were not captured, true repertoire diversity is likely underestimated. Only five or six patients were included in the study, and the authors note that the findings should be validated in a larger study.

Worth noting for this clonotype: This clone's antigen is unknown. One junction end does not reproduce the germline sequence, and a read error may be involved.

Including cysteine and phenylalanine, the CDR3 has 14 amino acids. The sequence is cut down to CDR3 DNA, 42 bases in frame from base 1. CDR1 and CDR2 are read off the germline V gene as MNHEY and SVGEGT. Without any cell sorting, total RNA and DNA were extracted together from around 20-30 mg of bulk tissue using the AllPrep DNA/RNA mini kit. Four to six patients with histopathologically diagnosed primary liver carcinoma underwent surgical resection in China between November 2015 and early 2016. Patients had chronic HBV infection and were treatment-naive at sampling. Each tumor was sampled at five spatially separated regions: the tumor centre plus the superior, inferior, left-lateral and right-lateral poles. According to histology, viable tumor cells made up more than 85% of every tumor sample. Fresh tumor and adjacent tissue pieces were bisected, with one half stored in RNAlater at -80 degrees C and the other half sent for histology.

Starting from approximately 460 ng total RNA, TCRbeta-specific cDNA was produced by reverse transcription with a constant-region primer and ProtoScript II reverse transcriptase. The TCRbeta libraries were prepared through three rounds of nested multiplex PCR following a slightly modified ARM-PCR procedure. Each of the first two PCR rounds ran for about 10 cycles and used multiplex TRBV1-TRBV30 forward primers together with a Cbeta reverse primer. A final 25-cycle PCR with Deep VentR polymerase added sample barcodes and Illumina adapters. Before sequencing, amplicons between 200 and 500 bp were purified from gel using a QIAquick gel extraction kit. An Illumina HiSeq 2500 was used to sequence the TCRbeta amplicons, generating 250-bp paired-end reads. The paper's processing steps were these. Trimmomatic v0.33 was used to quality-trim the reads, and FLASH v1.2.11 was used to merge paired reads so that full CDR3 sequences could be recovered. V, D and J germline segments were assigned to the rearranged TCRbeta sequences by MiGEC v1.2.1b. Clonotype statistics and Shannon-Wiener diversity indices were computed with VDJtools v1.0.0. Except for diversity analysis, only the 250 most abundant clonotypes of each sample were used in subsequent analyses to reduce sampling bias. The public sequencing data were trimmed at Q25 with fastp and processed into clonotypes with MiXCR by TCRdb, which kept only in-frame beta chains. Under each unique CDR3 protein, matching rows form one entry showing the most common genes and DNA. These V and J calls rely on TCRdb rather than the paper's analysis. The sample has 95,000 to 100,000 distinct CDR3 sequences on record, more than 65% of them singletons. Around 12% of the sample comes from the top ten.

Sequencing was carried out using liver tumor tissue from sampling region 2. This sample's cell subset or site label indicates: tumor region T2, inferior pole. The chain couples TRBV6-2 or TRBV6-3 to TRBJ2-3; TRBD2 lines up with 9 middle nucleotides. This TCR derives from a woman aged 55-69 years with primary liver carcinoma and hepatitis B virus infection. The nucleotide sequence reads TGTGCCAGCCTCTTAGCGGGAGCTGCATATACGCAATATTTT. Translated, this is CASLLAGAAYTQYF.